The rows below give T cell receptor beta chains drawn from one sample of a study of T cell changes during pregnancy in multiple sclerosis. This table comes from immunoSEQ multiplex PCR, and its TCRdb copy is limited to in-frame clones, with some not included. This table holds fewer than 40,000 clones, about nine tenths found once. Here the sequenced sample was CD8+ T cells from peripheral blood mononuclear cells, taken in the first trimester of pregnancy. The origin of the receptors is a female donor with multiple sclerosis, enrolled in a pregnancy study. CDR3s include the opening cysteine and the closing phenylalanine or tryptophan. A D gene is named only where the DNA matches it firmly. Part of the rows lack a size; the others show once, few, many or a class for expanded clones.

>-|TRBV9|TRBJ2-2|-
TGTGCCAGCAGCGTAGGAGGAGGGTCTAACACCGGGGAGCTGTTTTTT
CASSVGGGSNTGELFF
>-|TRBV4-2|TRBJ1-1|TRBD1
TGTGCCAGCAGCCAAGGGACAGGGACTGAAGCTTTCTTT
CASSQGTGTEAFF
>once|TRBV28|TRBJ2-3|TRBD2
TGTGCCAGCAGTAGGGGACTAACCGACACAGATACGCAGTATTTT
CASSRGLTDTDTQYF
>-|TRBV5-1|TRBJ2-5|TRBD2
TGCGCCAGCAGCTTAAGGACTAGCGGGAGTTTCGTGGAGACCCAGTACTTC
CASSLRTSGSFVETQYF
>-|TRBV7-2|TRBJ2-3|-
TGTGCCAGCAGCTTAGTAGGGGGTGATGATACGCAGTATTTT
CASSLVGGDDTQYF
>-|TRBV19|TRBJ2-3|-
TGTGCCAGTACATCGTGGGCAGGGGGCACAGATACGCAGTATTTT
CASTSWAGGTDTQYF
>-|TRBV27|TRBJ1-5|TRBD1
TGTGCCAGCAGTTTATCGGTTGACAGGGGGCATCAGCCCCAGCATTTT
CASSLSVDRGHQPQHF
>-|TRBV5-1|TRBJ2-2|TRBD1
TGCGCCAGCAGCTTAGACAGGGGGCCCGGGGAGCTGTTTTTT
CASSLDRGPGELFF
>-|TRBV6-4|TRBJ2-1|TRBD1
TGTGCCAGCAGTGACGTCGGGACAGGGTACAATGAGCAGTTCTTC
CASSDVGTGYNEQFF
>-|TRBV27|TRBJ2-6|TRBD1
TGTGCCAGCAGCCCCGGGACAGGGGGCCACGGGGCCAACGTCCTGACTTTC
CASSPGTGGHGANVLTF
>-|TRBV7-9|TRBJ2-7|TRBD2
TGTGCCAGCAGCTCAACACGATCTAGCGGAGATACCTACGAGCAGTACTTC
CASSSTRSSGDTYEQYF
>-|TRBV28|TRBJ2-3|TRBD2
TGTGCCAGCAGTTTATTACGGCCAGGACTTGGCGGGAGGTTCACAGATACGCAGTATTTT
CASSLLRPGLGGRFTDTQYF
>-|TRBV5-1|TRBJ1-4|-
TGCGCCAGCAGCTTGTTGTCGGGAGAGAATGAAAAACTGTTTTTT
CASSLLSGENEKLFF
>-|TRBV7-3|TRBJ2-1|-
TGTGCCAGCAGCTTAGGGGGGAGTGAGCAGTTCTTC
CASSLGGSEQFF
>-|TRBV7-9|TRBJ1-1|TRBD1
TGTGCCAGCAGTTACAGGGGGGACACTGAAGCTTTCTTT
CASSYRGDTEAFF
>-|TRBV7-2|TRBJ1-1|TRBD1
TGTGCCAGCAGCCAGGGGGGCGGGAACACTGAAGCTTTCTTT
CASSQGGGNTEAFF
>-|TRBV2|TRBJ2-1|TRBD1
TGTGCCAGCATATTGGACAGGAACAATGAGCAGTTCTTC
CASILDRNNEQFF
>once|TRBV28|TRBJ1-1|TRBD1
TGTGCCAGCAGTTTATTACAGGGGCGTGAAGCTTTCTTT
CASSLLQGREAFF
>-|TRBV10-3|TRBJ2-4|-
TGTGCCATCAGTGAGTCGGGGGGACGGAAGTACTTC
CAISESGGRKYF
>-|TRBV28|TRBJ1-2|-
TGTGCCAGCAGTTTGGCCGGCTCTATGGCGGGCGGCTACACCTTC
CASSLAGSMAGGYTF
>few|TRBV30|TRBJ1-1|TRBD1
TGTGCCTGGAGTGTCGGACAGGGGAACACTGAAGCTTTCTTT
CAWSVGQGNTEAFF
>-|TRBV28|TRBJ2-5|TRBD1
TGTGCCAGCAGTTATCCGGGACAGGGACGGGAGACCCAGTACTTC
CASSYPGQGRETQYF
>few|TRBV19|TRBJ2-1|TRBD2
TGTGCCAGTAGCGGGGGGACCAACAATTACAATGAGCAGTTCTTC
CASSGGTNNYNEQFF
>-|TRBV28|TRBJ1-2|-
TGTGCCAGCAGTTCCCCTGCGTACTATGGCTACACCTTC
CASSSPAYYGYTF
>-|TRBV7-8|TRBJ2-1|-
TGTGCCAGCAGCTTAGGAATAGTTACGGTATGGTCCTACAATGAGCAGTTCTTC
CASSLGIVTVWSYNEQFF
>-|TRBV6-5|TRBJ2-5|TRBD1
TGTGCCAGCAGTTACTCGAGAAACAGGGGCGGAGAGACCCAGTACTTC
CASSYSRNRGGETQYF
>-|TRBV19|TRBJ1-5|-
TGTGCCAGCCAAATGGGGGGGAATCAGCCCCAGCATTTT
CASQMGGNQPQHF
>-|TRBV9|TRBJ2-5|-
TGTGCCAGCAGCGTCCCCGGTCGTCCAGAGACCCAGTACTTC
CASSVPGRPETQYF
>-|TRBV5-1|TRBJ2-1|-
TGCGCCAGCAGCGCCCCGGAGGGACCGTCCTACAATGAGCAGTTCTTC
CASSAPEGPSYNEQFF
>-|TRBV28|TRBJ2-7|-
TGTGCCAGCAGTCCCGGATCAGGGCATAAGAACTTC
CASSPGSGHKNF
>-|TRBV18|TRBJ2-2|-
TGTGCCAGCTCGCCGCCTACGAACACCGGGGAGCTGTTTTTT
CASSPPTNTGELFF
>-|TRBV19|TRBJ1-5|TRBD1
TGTGCCAGTAGCTCCGGGACAGAGATCAATCAGCCCCAGCATTTT
CASSSGTEINQPQHF
>-|TRBV7-9|TRBJ2-5|-
TGTGCCAGCAGCAATGACAGAACTCAAGAGACCCAGTACTTC
CASSNDRTQETQYF
>-|TRBV7-9|TRBJ1-2|-
TGTGCCAGCAGCTTAGCCGGGAATGGCTACACCTTC
CASSLAGNGYTF
>-|TRBV4-1|TRBJ2-1|TRBD2
TGCGCCAGCAGCCAAGCAGGACTAGCGGACTACAATGAGCAGTTCTTC
CASSQAGLADYNEQFF
>-|TRBV28|TRBJ2-7|TRBD1
TGTGCCAGCAGCCCACACCCTCCGGGACAGGGGGGAGGGGGGTACTTC
CASSPHPPGQGGGGYF
>-|TRBV28|TRBJ2-7|-
TGTGCCAGCAGGGTCATGGCAGGATACCACGAGCAGTACTTC
CASRVMAGYHEQYF
>-|TRBV28|TRBJ2-7|TRBD2
TGTGCCAGCAGTTTATTGGCTAGCGGGATTAGGGAAGACAACGAGCAGTACTTC
CASSLLASGIREDNEQYF
>-|TRBV5-6|TRBJ2-1|TRBD1
TGTGCCAGCAGGCCGACAGGGGCGTGGGGTGAGCAGTTCTTC
CASRPTGAWGEQFF
>few|TRBV2|TRBJ2-7|TRBD1
TGTGCCGGGGGACAGGGGGCGTACGAGCAGTACTTC
CAGGQGAYEQYF
>-|TRBV28|TRBJ2-1|-
TGTGCCAGCAGACAAAGCCCGGCGGTGGCGGATGAGCAGTTCTTC
CASRQSPAVADEQFF
>-|TRBV5-1|TRBJ2-1|-
TGCGCCAGCAGCCGGGACTTAGACAATGAGCAGTTCTTC
CASSRDLDNEQFF
>-|TRBV20-1|TRBJ2-5|-
TGCAGTGCGCCGGGGACCCAGTACTTC
CSAPGTQYF
>-|TRBV7-9|TRBJ2-1|TRBD2
TGTGCCAGCAGTTCCACCGGGACTAGCGTCAATGAGCAGTTCTTC
CASSSTGTSVNEQFF
>-|TRBV18|TRBJ2-7|TRBD2
TGTGCCAGCTCACCACTGGGAGGGAGTGGGGCCTACGAGCAGTACTTC
CASSPLGGSGAYEQYF
>-|TRBV11-2|TRBJ2-7|-
TGTGCCAGCAGCTTAAAAGGGCTAGCGCTCCACGAGCAGTACTTC
CASSLKGLALHEQYF
>-|TRBV28|TRBJ2-1|TRBD2
TGTGCCAGCAGTTCACCGGGACTAGGGTGGAATGAGCAGTTCTTC
CASSSPGLGWNEQFF
>-|TRBV7-2|TRBJ2-3|TRBD2
TGTGCCAGCAGCCCGGGACTAGCGGGGAGAGATACGCAGTATTTT
CASSPGLAGRDTQYF
>-|TRBV5-8|TRBJ1-3|TRBD1
TGTGCCAGCACTCCGACAGGGTTGGCTGGCACCATATATTTT
CASTPTGLAGTIYF
>-|TRBV10-1|TRBJ2-3|-
TGCGCCAGCAGTGAGCTAGCTCTTCTCCCTTCCACAGATACGCAGTATTTT
CASSELALLPSTDTQYF
>-|TRBV28|TRBJ1-2|TRBD1
TGTGCCAGCAGTAGAAGCGTCCGGACAGGGCACGGCTACACCTTC
CASSRSVRTGHGYTF
>-|TRBV10-3|TRBJ2-3|TRBD1
TGTGCCATCACCCATCTCGGACAGGCCACGCCAGATACGCAGTATTTT
CAITHLGQATPDTQYF
>-|TRBV28|TRBJ2-2|TRBD2
TGTGCCAGCAGTTTCGGGGGGGAGACCGGGGAGCTGTTTTTT
CASSFGGETGELFF
>-|TRBV10-3|TRBJ1-2|-
TGTGCCATCAAAGGGACAACTGGCTACACCTTC
CAIKGTTGYTF
>-|TRBV7-9|TRBJ2-3|-
TGTGCCAGCAGCTCGGGCACAGATACGCAGTATTTT
CASSSGTDTQYF